The next 21 T cell receptor beta chains were all read from a single sample in a study of HIV-infected patients and healthy controls (dated by TCRdb to the mid-2010s). Whole blood was used without fractionating the cells, so the repertoire represented all peripheral T cells without sorting. Libraries were made using 5' RACE. Sequenced on an Illumina MiSeq. Using SuperScript III with primers targeting the alpha and beta constant regions, approximately 450 ng of RNA was reverse transcribed. Separate alpha and beta chain libraries were made by chain-specific third strand synthesis with multiplexing indices. The public reads were run again by TCRdb, first through fastp at Q25 and then through MiXCR, and only productive beta chains were kept. Merged by CDR3 protein, the rows form single entries marked with the most common genes and DNA. For this sample the table gives approximately 9,700 distinct CDR3 sequences, of which roughly 7.7% were detected only once. The ten most abundant clones make up approximately 35% of the sample.

This sample comprised blood, obtained before antiretroviral therapy. These receptors were obtained from an adult with HIV infection.

The J gene is TRBJ1-2, the V gene TRBV30; no reliable D call. This CDR3 is 11 amino acids long. Germline V gene lookup returns CDR1 GTSNPN and CDR2 SVGIG (reference sequence). Between the trimmed V and J ends, which lost 1 base and 2 bases, there was a span of 2 bases. This chain's CDR3 is CAWSANYGYTF. The CDR3 DNA follows: TGTGCCTGGAGTGCCAACTATGGCTACACCTTC.

This clonotype was recorded at least ten times. V usage is TRBV27 and J usage is TRBJ1-4; TRBD1 aligns across 7 bases. The CDR3 runs to 15 residues. From germline, CDR1 is MNHEY and CDR2 SMNVEV (reference sequence). Trimming at V came to 6 bases and at J to 5 bases, leaving 9 bases not matched to a gene. The CDR3 nucleotides are TGTGCCAGCAGATTTGCCGGGACAGAGAATGAAAAACTGTTTTTT. Its protein product is CASRFAGTENEKLFF.

There are many counts of this clonotype. This sequence joins TRBV19 and TRBJ1-1; unclear D gene. From germline, CDR1 is LNHDA and CDR2 SQIVND (reference sequence). The CDR3 covers 12 residues. The V end lost 11 bases, the J end lost 6 bases, and 16 bases lay between the germline ends. In DNA, the CDR3 is TGTGCCGTAAAGCTTCGGGAGGCTGAAGCTTTCTTT. It yields the protein CAVKLREAEAFF. The whole variable domain, filled in from reference TRBV19 and TRBJ1-1, reads DGGITQSPKYLFRKEGQNVTLSCEQNLNHDAMYWYRQDPGQGLRLIYYSQIVNDFQKGDIAEGYSVSREKKESFPLTVTSAQKNPTAFYLCAVKLREAEAFFGQGTRLTVV.

This chain connects TRBV2 to TRBJ2-1; 7 positions agree with TRBD2. This CDR3 is 15 amino acids long. Per germline, CDR1 SNHLY and CDR2 FYNNEI. Trimming took 7 bases from V and 4 from J; bases not matched to a gene: 10. CDR3 DNA: TGTGCCAGCAAACTAGCGCCCGGTACATACAATGAGCAGTTCTTC. Its protein product is CASKLAPGTYNEQFF.

This clonotype was counted many times. This chain links TRBV27 with TRBJ1-5, with 9 bases aligning to TRBD1. The CDR3 sequence is 14 residues long. The germline V gene encodes CDR1 MNHEY and CDR2 SMNVEV (reference sequence). Trimming cost V 6 bases and J 4 bases; bases outside gene matches: 4. The CDR3 sequence is CASSADRGNQPQHF. Here the CDR3 DNA reads TGTGCCAGCAGCGCGGACAGGGGAAATCAGCCCCAGCATTTT.

This clonotype was observed many times. The chain links TRBV12-3 or TRBV12-4 to TRBJ1-4; no firm D call. CDR3 length: 14 residues. Trimming stripped 7 bases from V and 5 bases from J, with 14 bases between. The CDR3 sequence: CASKKPGLNEKLFF. CDR3 nucleotides: TGTGCCAGCAAGAAGCCGGGTCTAAATGAAAAACTGTTTTTT.

This clonotype was counted a few times. The rearrangement joins TRBV12-3 or TRBV12-4 to TRBJ2-5; D is ambiguous. Trimming took off 5 bases at V and 4 bases at J, with 11 bases between the two ends. The CDR3 has 13 amino acids. For the CDR3, the DNA is TGTGCCAGCAGTCTATCAGTCGGAGAGACCCAGTACTTC. It yields the protein CASSLSVGETQYF.

This clonotype appeared many times. V gene TRBV19 combines with J gene TRBJ1-5; D not certain. V was pared by 10 bases and J by 0 bases, with 22 bases between. Germline V gene lookup returns CDR1 LNHDA and CDR2 SQIVND (reference sequence). The CDR3 covers 17 residues. As DNA, the CDR3 is TGTGCCACCACCCCGGGATGGGGATTCAATAGCAATCAGCCCCAGCATTTT. This codes for CATTPGWGFNSNQPQHF.

The gene calls are TRBV5-4 and TRBJ2-3; 15 positions agree with TRBD2. CDR3 length equals 18 residues. The V and J ends lost 4 bases and 4 bases, in that order; junction bases with no gene match: 10. The germline V gene has CDR1 SGHNT and CDR2 YYREEE (reference sequence). CDR3 nucleotide sequence: TGTGCCAGCAGCCCTAGGGGGACTAGCGGGGGGCGGGCAGATACGCAGTATTTT. It codes for CASSPRGTSGGRADTQYF.

This clonotype was seen many times. The gene calls are TRBV20-1 and TRBJ2-1; a possible D gene is TRBD2 (6 bases). V lost 5 bases and J 6 bases, leaving 17 bases between the germline ends. This CDR3 region has 14 residues. Per germline, CDR1 DFQATT and CDR2 SNEGSKA (reference sequence). The CDR3 loop is CSAPDYERFNEQFF. The CDR3 DNA follows: TGCAGTGCTCCGGACTACGAGAGGTTCAATGAGCAGTTCTTC.

This clonotype was found many times. The chain joins TRBV5-1 to TRBJ2-3; D not resolved. CDR1 and CDR2 from the germline V gene are SGHRS and YFSETQ. The CDR3 spans 15 residues. Trimming shortened V by 4 bases and J by 2 bases, and 14 bases separated the two germline ends. The CDR3 sequence is CASSARIQTTDTQYF. The CDR3 region has the DNA TGCGCCAGCAGCGCCCGAATTCAAACCACAGATACGCAGTATTTT.

This clonotype was observed many times. The V and J genes are TRBV7-9 and TRBJ1-5; 7 positions agree with TRBD1. The CDR3 sequence is 14 residues long. Germline CDR1 reads SEHNR; CDR2 reads FQNEAQ (reference sequence). Trimming took 5 bases from V and 6 from J; bases not matched to a gene: 7. The CDR3 sequence is CASSPGTVGQPQHF. The CDR3 DNA reads TGTGCCAGCAGCCCTGGGACAGTGGGTCAGCCCCAGCATTTT.

The table lists this clonotype with many counts. The J gene is TRBJ1-5, the V gene TRBV20-1; D may be TRBD1 (5 bases). From germline, CDR1 is DFQATT and CDR2 SNEGSKA (reference sequence). The V end was cut by 6 bases, the J end by 0 bases, with 15 bases between. The CDR3 is 15 amino acids. CDR3 in amino acids: CSARRGPVSNQPQHF. The CDR3 region has the DNA TGCAGTGCCCGGAGGGGACCAGTTAGCAATCAGCCCCAGCATTTT.

Remarks on this clonotype: One base away lies a much larger clone, so this may be a sequencing read error. The V gene is TRBV9, the J gene TRBJ2-1; D is unresolved. The CDR3 totals 16 residues. V was cut by 4 bases and J by 10 bases, with 24 bases left in between. Germline V gene data show CDR1 as SGDLS and CDR2 as YYNGEE. CDR3 loop: CASSTWPDHQPREQFF. Here the CDR3 DNA reads TGTGCCAGCAGCACGTGGCCCGACCACCAGCCACGGGAGCAGTTCTTC.

This clonotype showed up many times. This sequence joins TRBV20-1 and TRBJ2-5; weak D call: TRBD1 (6 bases). The ends were cut back, 3 bases at V and 4 bases at J, with 9 bases in the middle. Per the germline V gene, CDR1 is DFQATT and CDR2 is SNEGSKA (reference sequence). The CDR3 consists of 12 residues. CDR3 amino acids: CSASEGGETQYF. CDR3 in DNA: TGCAGTGCTAGTGAAGGGGGAGAGACCCAGTACTTC.

This clonotype was picked up many times. The genes are TRBV11-2 and TRBJ2-1, with D possibly called TRBD1 or TRBD2 (6 bases each). Per germline, CDR1 SGHAT and CDR2 FQNNGV. The CDR3 spans 15 residues. V lost 2 bases to trimming and J lost 7 bases, with 15 bases between them. The DNA for the CDR3 is TGTGCCAGCAGCTTATTCCGGGGGCAGCTGAATGAGCAGTTCTTC. It translates to CASSLFRGQLNEQFF.

This clonotype has ten or more counts. V is TRBV6-1 and J is TRBJ2-2; no clear D gene. The CDR3 runs 14 residues. V was cut by 3 bases and J by 5 bases, with 10 bases left in between. Germline assignment: CDR1 MNHNS and CDR2 SASEGT. For the CDR3, the DNA is TGTGCCAGCAGTGAGAACGAGGAGACCGGGGAGCTGTTTTTT. This translates into CASSENEETGELFF.

This clonotype has a count of ten or more. This chain uses TRBV7-2 with TRBJ2-5; no clear D gene. V was clipped by 6 bases and J by 0 bases, with 11 bases between them. CDR1 and CDR2 (germline): SGHTA, FQGNSA. The CDR3 covers 14 residues. The CDR3 loop reads CASRSRPDQETQYF. Here the CDR3 DNA reads TGTGCCAGCAGATCCCGGCCGGACCAAGAGACCCAGTACTTC.

V gene TRBV12-3 or TRBV12-4 combines with J gene TRBJ2-2; D remains ambiguous. The CDR3 runs 14 residues. V lost 1 base, J lost 6 bases, and 9 bases lay in between. The CDR3 coding sequence is TGTGCCAGCAGTTTAGTTAGTTTTGCCGGGGAGCTGTTTTTT. Amino acids: CASSLVSFAGELFF.

The table lists this clonotype with many counts. V usage is TRBV20-1 and J usage is TRBJ1-1, with a tentative D call TRBD1 (6 bases). The germline CDR1 and CDR2 sequences are DFQATT and SNEGSKA (reference sequence). The CDR3 runs to 13 residues. The V end lost 0 bases, the J end lost 1 base, and 6 bases lay between the germline ends. The CDR3 DNA follows: TGCAGTGCTAGAGAGGGGGCGAACACTGAAGCTTTCTTT. Its protein is CSAREGANTEAFF.

There are many counts of this clonotype. V usage is TRBV4-3 and J usage is TRBJ1-5; the D gene is possibly TRBD1 (6 bases). This CDR3 contains 17 residues. Per germline, CDR1 LGHNA and CDR2 YSLEER. V was pared by 0 bases and J by 2 bases, with 14 bases between. CDR3 residues: CASSQDTGHWGNQPQHF. DNA of the CDR3: TGCGCCAGCAGCCAAGATACAGGGCATTGGGGCAATCAGCCCCAGCATTTT.